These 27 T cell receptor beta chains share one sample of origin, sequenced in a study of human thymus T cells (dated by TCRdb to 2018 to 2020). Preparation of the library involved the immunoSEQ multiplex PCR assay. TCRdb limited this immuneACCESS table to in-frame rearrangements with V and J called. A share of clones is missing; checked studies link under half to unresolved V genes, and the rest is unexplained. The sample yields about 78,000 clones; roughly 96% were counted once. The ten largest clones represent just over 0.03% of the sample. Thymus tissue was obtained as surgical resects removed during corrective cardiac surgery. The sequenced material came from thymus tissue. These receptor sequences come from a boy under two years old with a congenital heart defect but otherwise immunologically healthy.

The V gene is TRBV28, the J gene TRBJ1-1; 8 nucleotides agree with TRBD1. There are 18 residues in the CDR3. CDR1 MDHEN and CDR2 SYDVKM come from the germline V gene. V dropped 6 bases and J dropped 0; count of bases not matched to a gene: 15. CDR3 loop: CASRTLRDRFIMNTEAFF. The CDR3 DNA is TGTGCCAGCAGGACCCTCCGGGACAGGTTTATAATGAACACTGAAGCTTTCTTT. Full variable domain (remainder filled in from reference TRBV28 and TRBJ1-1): DVKVTQSSRYLVKRTGEKVFLECVQDMDHENMFWYRQDPGLGLRLIYFSYDVKMKEKGDIPEGYSVSREKKERFSLILESASTNQTSMYLCASRTLRDRFIMNTEAFFGQGTRLTVV.

CDR3 in DNA: TGTGCCAGCAGCGTAGCATCCTGGTGGGATACGCAGTATTTT. This translates into CASSVASWWDTQYF. The chain recombines TRBV9 with TRBJ2-3, with no clear D. Germline CDR1 is SGDLS and CDR2 is YYNGEE. The CDR3 runs 14 residues. V was shortened by 0 bases and J by 6 bases, with 11 bases between the two germline ends.

This chain's CDR3 is CASSLGQGAPEKLFF. The DNA for the CDR3 is TGTGCCAGCAGCTTGGGACAGGGGGCGCCGGAAAAACTGTTTTTT. J is TRBJ1-4 and V is TRBV5-8; 10 bases line up with TRBD1. Germline V gene data show CDR1 as SGHTS and CDR2 as YDEGEE. V lost 0 bases and J lost 8; bases outside the gene matches: 4. The CDR3 extends over 15 amino acids.

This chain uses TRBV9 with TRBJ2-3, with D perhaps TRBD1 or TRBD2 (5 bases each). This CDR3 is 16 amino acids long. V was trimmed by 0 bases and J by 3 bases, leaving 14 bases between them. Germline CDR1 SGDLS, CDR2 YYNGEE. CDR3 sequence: CASSVERGPNTDTQYF. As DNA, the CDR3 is TGTGCCAGCAGCGTAGAGAGGGGACCGAATACAGATACGCAGTATTTT.

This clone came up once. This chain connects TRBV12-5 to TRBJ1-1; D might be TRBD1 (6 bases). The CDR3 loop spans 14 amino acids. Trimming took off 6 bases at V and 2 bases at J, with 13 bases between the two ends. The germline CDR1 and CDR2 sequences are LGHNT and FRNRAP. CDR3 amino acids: CASGEGVFNTEAFF. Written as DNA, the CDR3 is TGTGCTAGTGGGGAGGGGGTTTTCAACACTGAAGCTTTCTTT.

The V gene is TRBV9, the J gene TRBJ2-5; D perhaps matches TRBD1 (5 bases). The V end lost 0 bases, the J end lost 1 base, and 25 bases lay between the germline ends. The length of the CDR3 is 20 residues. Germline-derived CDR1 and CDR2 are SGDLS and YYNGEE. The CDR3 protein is CASSVGCWWGGEGVQETQYF. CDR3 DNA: TGTGCCAGCAGCGTAGGTTGTTGGTGGGGTGGGGAAGGGGTCCAAGAGACCCAGTACTTC.

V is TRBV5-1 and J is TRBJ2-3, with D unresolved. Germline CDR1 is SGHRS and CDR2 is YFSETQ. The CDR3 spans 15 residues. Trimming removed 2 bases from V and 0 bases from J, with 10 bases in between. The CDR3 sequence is CASSLEARSTDTQYF. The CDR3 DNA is TGCGCCAGCAGCTTAGAAGCGAGAAGCACAGATACGCAGTATTTT.

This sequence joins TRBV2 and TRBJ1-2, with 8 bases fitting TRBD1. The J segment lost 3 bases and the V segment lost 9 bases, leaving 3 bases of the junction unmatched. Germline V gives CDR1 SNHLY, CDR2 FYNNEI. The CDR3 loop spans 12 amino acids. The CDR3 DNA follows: TGTGCCAGAACGACAGGGGACTATGGCTACACCTTC. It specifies CARTTGDYGYTF.

The CDR3 bases are TGTGCCACACCCCTGCCTCTGGACGGGGAGACCCAGTACTTC. It yields the protein CATPLPLDGETQYF. This chain connects TRBV2 to TRBJ2-5; unclear D gene. The CDR3 is made up of 14 amino acids. Trimming removed 10 bases at V and 5 bases at J, with 20 bases between. Germline-derived CDR1 and CDR2 are SNHLY and FYNNEI. Together with reference TRBV2 and TRBJ2-5, the CDR3 gives the full variable domain: EPEVTQTPSHQVTQMGQEVILRCVPISNHLYFYWYRQILGQKVEFLVSFYNNEISEKSEIFDDQFSVERPDGSNFTLKIRSTKLEDSAMYFCATPLPLDGETQYFGPGTRLLVL.

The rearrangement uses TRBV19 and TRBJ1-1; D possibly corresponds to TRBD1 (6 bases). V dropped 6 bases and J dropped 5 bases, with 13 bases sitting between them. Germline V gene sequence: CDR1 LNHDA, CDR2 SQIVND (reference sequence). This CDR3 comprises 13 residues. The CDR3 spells CASSSTGLTEAFF. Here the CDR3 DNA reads TGTGCCAGTAGCTCAACAGGGTTAACTGAAGCTTTCTTT.

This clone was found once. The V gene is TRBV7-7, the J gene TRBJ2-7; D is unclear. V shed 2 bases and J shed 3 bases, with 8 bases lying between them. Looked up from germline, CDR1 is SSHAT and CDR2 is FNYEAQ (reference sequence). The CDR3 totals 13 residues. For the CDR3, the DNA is TGTGCCAGCAGCTTACTTGTGGGCTACGAGCAGTACTTC. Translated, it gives CASSLLVGYEQYF.

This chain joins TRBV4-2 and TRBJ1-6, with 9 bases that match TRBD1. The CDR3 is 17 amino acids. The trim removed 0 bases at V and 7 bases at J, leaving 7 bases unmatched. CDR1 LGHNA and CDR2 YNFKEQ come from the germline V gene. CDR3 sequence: CASSQDRSGQGNSPLHF. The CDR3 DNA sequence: TGTGCCAGCAGCCAAGATAGATCGGGACAGGGAAATTCACCCCTCCACTTT.

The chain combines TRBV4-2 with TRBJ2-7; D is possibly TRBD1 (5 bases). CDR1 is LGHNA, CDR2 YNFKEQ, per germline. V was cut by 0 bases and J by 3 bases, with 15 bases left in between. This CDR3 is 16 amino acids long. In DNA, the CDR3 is TGTGCCAGCAGCCAAGAGAGGTCAGGGAAGGGCTACGAGCAGTACTTC. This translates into CASSQERSGKGYEQYF.

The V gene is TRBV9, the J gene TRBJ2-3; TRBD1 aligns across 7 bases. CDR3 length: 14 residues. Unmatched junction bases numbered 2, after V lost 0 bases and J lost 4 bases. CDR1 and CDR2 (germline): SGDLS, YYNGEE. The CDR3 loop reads CASSVVGGSDTQYF. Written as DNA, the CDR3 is TGTGCCAGCAGCGTAGTAGGGGGCTCAGATACGCAGTATTTT.

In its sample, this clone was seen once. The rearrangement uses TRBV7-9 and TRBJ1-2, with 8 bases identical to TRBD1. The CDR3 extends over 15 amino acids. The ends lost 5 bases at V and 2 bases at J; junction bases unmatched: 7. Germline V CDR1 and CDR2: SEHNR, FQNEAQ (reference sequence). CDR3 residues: CASSPSDRANYGYTF. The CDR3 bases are TGTGCCAGCAGCCCATCGGACAGGGCCAACTATGGCTACACCTTC.

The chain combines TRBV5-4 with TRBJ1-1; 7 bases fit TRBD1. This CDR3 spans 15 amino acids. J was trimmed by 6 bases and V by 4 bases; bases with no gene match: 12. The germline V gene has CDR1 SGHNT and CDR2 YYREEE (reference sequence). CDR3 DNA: TGTGCCAGCAGCCCCAAACCGCGACAGGGCCCTGAAGCTTTCTTT. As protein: CASSPKPRQGPEAFF. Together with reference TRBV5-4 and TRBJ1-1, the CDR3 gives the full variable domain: ETGVTQSPTHLIKTRGQQVTLRCSSQSGHNTVSWYQQALGQGPQFIFQYYREEENGRGNFPPRFSGLQFPNYSSELNVNALELDDSALYLCASSPKPRQGPEAFFGQGTRLTVV.

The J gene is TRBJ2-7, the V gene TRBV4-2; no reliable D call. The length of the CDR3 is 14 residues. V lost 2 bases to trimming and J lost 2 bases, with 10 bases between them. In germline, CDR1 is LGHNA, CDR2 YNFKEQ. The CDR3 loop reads CASSQLGTAYEQYF. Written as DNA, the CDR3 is TGTGCCAGCAGCCAATTGGGCACGGCCTACGAGCAGTACTTC.

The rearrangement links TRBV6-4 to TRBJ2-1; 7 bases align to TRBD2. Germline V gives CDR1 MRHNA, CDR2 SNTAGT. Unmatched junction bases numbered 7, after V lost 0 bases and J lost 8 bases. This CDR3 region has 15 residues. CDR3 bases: TGTGCCAGCAGTGACTCGCCGGGGAGGGGCGATGAGCAGTTCTTC. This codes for CASSDSPGRGDEQFF.

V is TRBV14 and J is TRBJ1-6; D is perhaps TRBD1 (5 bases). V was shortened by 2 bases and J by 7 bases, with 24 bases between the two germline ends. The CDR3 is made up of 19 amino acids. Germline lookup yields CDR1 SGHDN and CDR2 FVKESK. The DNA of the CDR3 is TGTGCCAGCAGCCAAAAAGCCGGGGTTTGGGCAGGGAACAATTCACCCCTCCACTTT. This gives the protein CASSQKAGVWAGNNSPLHF. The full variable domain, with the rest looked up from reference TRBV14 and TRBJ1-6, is EAGVTQFPSHSVIEKGQTVTLRCDPISGHDNLYWYRRVMGKEIKFLLHFVKESKQDESGMPNNRFLAERTGGTYSTLKVQPAELEDSGVYFCASSQKAGVWAGNNSPLHFGNGTRLTVT.

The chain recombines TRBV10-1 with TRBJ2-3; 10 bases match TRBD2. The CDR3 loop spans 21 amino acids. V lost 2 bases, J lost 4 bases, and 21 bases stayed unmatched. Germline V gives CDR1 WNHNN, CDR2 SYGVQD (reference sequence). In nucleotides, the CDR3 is TGCGCCAGCAGTGAGATATGGGCAGGGGGAGTCCCCGGGACTAGCGCAGATACGCAGTATTTT. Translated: CASSEIWAGGVPGTSADTQYF.

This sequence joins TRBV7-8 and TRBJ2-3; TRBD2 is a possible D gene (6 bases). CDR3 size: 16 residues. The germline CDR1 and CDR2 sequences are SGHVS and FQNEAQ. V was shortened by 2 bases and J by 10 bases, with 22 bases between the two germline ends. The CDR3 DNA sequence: TGTGCCAGCAGCTTATGGGTTCAGGCACCCTGCGGGGCGCAGTATTTT. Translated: CASSLWVQAPCGAQYF.

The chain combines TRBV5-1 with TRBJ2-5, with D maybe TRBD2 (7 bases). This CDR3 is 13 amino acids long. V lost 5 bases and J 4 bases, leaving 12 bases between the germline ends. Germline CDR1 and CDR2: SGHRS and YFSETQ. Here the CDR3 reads CASRGGAGETQYF. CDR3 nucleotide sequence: TGCGCCAGCAGGGGGGGGGCTGGAGAGACCCAGTACTTC.

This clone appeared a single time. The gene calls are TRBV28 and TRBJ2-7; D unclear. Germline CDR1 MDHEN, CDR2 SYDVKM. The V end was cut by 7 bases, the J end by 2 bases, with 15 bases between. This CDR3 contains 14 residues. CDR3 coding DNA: TGTGCCAGCATATCCCGCCCCACTGCCTACGAGCAGTACTTC. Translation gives CASISRPTAYEQYF.

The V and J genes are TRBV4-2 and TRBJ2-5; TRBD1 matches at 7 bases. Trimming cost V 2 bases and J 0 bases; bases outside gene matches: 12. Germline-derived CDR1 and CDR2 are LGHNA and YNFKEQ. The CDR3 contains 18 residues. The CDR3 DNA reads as TGTGCCAGCAGCCAATTACCTCCTATTGGACAGGACCAAGAGACCCAGTACTTC. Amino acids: CASSQLPPIGQDQETQYF.

The CDR3, as DNA: TGTGCCTGGGCGGCCCTCTCCTACAATGAGCAGTTCTTC. Protein product: CAWAALSYNEQFF. The rearrangement links TRBV30 to TRBJ2-1; D call uncertain. Germline-derived CDR1 and CDR2 are GTSNPN and SVGIG (reference sequence). The V and J ends lost 5 bases and 0 bases respectively, with 8 bases between them. The CDR3 consists of 13 residues. Supplemented by reference TRBV30 and TRBJ2-1, the full variable domain reads SQTIHQWPATLVQPVGSPLSLECTVEGTSNPNLYWYRQAAGRGLQLLFYSVGIGQISSEVPQNLSASRPQDRQFILSSKKLLLSDSGFYLCAWAALSYNEQFFGPGTRLTVL.

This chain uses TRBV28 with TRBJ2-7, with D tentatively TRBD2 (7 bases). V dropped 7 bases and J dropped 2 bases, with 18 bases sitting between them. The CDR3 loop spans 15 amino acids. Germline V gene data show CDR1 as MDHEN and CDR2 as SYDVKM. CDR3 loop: CASTRGGSPTYEQYF. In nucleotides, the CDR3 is TGTGCCAGCACAAGGGGGGGCTCACCAACCTACGAGCAGTACTTC.

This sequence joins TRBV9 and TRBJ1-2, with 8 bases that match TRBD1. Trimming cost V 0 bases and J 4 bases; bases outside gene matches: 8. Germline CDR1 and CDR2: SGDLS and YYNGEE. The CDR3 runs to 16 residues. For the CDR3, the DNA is TGTGCCAGCAGCGTAGTAGAGACAGGGGCTTCCTATGGCTACACCTTC. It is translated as CASSVVETGASYGYTF.